Included here is one TCR beta chain sequence, with context. In the original analysis: Reference gene primers were amplified, and this amplification served to estimate nucleated cell counts. This table comes from immunoSEQ multiplex PCR, and its TCRdb copy is limited to in-frame clones, with some not included. Clonal size and the V and J genes are those of that table, whereas D and trimming came from the DNA. The sample has approximately 500,000 clones; 70% to 90% are singletons. The entry originates in a study of blood T cell repertoires in COVID-19. Overall study: Specimens from acute and convalescent COVID-19 originated in the United States, Italy and Spain. Nucleic acid was either cDNA or gDNA, and it came from T cells, B-cell-depleted T cells, or PBMCs.

This CDR3 comprises 15 residues. Germline assignment: CDR1 MNHNY and CDR2 SVGAGI (reference sequence). The trim removed 1 base at V and 5 bases at J, leaving 7 bases unmatched. The V call is TRBV6-6, the J call TRBJ1-1; 7 bases align to TRBD1. Sequenced sample: peripheral blood. The clonotype comes from a human donor in a cohort sampled during active COVID-19. The CDR3 is CASSYLDRPPTEAFF. In DNA, the CDR3 is TGTGCCAGCAGTTACTTGGACAGGCCGCCGACTGAAGCTTTCTTT.